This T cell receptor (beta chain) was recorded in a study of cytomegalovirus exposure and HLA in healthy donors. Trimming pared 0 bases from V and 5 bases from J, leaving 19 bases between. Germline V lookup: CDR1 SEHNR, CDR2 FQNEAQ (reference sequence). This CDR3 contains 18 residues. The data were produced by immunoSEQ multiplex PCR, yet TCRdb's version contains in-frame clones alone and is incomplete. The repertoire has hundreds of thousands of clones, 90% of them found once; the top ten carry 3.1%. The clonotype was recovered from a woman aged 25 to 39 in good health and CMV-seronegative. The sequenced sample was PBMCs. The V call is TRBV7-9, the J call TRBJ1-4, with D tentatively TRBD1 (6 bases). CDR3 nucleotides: TGTGCCAGCAGCTTAGCGTGGCCCCGACAGGTTAAAAATGAAAAACTGTTTTTT. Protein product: CASSLAWPRQVKNEKLFF. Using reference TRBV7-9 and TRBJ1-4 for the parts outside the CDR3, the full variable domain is DTGVSQNPRHKITKRGQNVTFRCDPISEHNRLYWYRQTLGQGPEFLTYFQNEAQLEKSRLLSDRFSAERPKGSFSTLEIQRTEQGDSAMYLCASSLAWPRQVKNEKLFFGSGTQLSVL.